This TCR beta chain originates from a study of CD8+ T cells in alopecia areata. Regarding this clone: Its antigen is still unknown.

The authors sorted CD4+ and CD8+ T cells from PBMCs. Extraction of RNA preceded its reverse transcription into cDNA, which served as the sequencing template. Produced via immunoSEQ multiplex PCR; TCRdb's table is partial and in-frame only. The sample has fewer than 200,000 clones; 50% to 60% are singletons. The CDR3 loop spans 15 amino acids. The ends were cut back, 5 bases at V and 9 bases at J, with 20 bases in the middle. Germline V gives CDR1 SEHNR, CDR2 FQNEAQ (reference sequence). Whole-study results and caveats: More clonal than normal scalp was lesional scalp, particularly alopecia totalis/universalis.

The clonotype was recovered from a human donor with alopecia areata. The rearrangement links TRBV7-9 to TRBJ2-1, with D tentatively TRBD1 (6 bases). The input for sequencing was CD4+ T cells sorted from blood, taken at week 0. The DNA for the CDR3 is TGTGCCAGCAGCCTTCTAGTCAATATAGGGGGTGAGCAGTTCTTC. Amino acids: CASSLLVNIGGEQFF.